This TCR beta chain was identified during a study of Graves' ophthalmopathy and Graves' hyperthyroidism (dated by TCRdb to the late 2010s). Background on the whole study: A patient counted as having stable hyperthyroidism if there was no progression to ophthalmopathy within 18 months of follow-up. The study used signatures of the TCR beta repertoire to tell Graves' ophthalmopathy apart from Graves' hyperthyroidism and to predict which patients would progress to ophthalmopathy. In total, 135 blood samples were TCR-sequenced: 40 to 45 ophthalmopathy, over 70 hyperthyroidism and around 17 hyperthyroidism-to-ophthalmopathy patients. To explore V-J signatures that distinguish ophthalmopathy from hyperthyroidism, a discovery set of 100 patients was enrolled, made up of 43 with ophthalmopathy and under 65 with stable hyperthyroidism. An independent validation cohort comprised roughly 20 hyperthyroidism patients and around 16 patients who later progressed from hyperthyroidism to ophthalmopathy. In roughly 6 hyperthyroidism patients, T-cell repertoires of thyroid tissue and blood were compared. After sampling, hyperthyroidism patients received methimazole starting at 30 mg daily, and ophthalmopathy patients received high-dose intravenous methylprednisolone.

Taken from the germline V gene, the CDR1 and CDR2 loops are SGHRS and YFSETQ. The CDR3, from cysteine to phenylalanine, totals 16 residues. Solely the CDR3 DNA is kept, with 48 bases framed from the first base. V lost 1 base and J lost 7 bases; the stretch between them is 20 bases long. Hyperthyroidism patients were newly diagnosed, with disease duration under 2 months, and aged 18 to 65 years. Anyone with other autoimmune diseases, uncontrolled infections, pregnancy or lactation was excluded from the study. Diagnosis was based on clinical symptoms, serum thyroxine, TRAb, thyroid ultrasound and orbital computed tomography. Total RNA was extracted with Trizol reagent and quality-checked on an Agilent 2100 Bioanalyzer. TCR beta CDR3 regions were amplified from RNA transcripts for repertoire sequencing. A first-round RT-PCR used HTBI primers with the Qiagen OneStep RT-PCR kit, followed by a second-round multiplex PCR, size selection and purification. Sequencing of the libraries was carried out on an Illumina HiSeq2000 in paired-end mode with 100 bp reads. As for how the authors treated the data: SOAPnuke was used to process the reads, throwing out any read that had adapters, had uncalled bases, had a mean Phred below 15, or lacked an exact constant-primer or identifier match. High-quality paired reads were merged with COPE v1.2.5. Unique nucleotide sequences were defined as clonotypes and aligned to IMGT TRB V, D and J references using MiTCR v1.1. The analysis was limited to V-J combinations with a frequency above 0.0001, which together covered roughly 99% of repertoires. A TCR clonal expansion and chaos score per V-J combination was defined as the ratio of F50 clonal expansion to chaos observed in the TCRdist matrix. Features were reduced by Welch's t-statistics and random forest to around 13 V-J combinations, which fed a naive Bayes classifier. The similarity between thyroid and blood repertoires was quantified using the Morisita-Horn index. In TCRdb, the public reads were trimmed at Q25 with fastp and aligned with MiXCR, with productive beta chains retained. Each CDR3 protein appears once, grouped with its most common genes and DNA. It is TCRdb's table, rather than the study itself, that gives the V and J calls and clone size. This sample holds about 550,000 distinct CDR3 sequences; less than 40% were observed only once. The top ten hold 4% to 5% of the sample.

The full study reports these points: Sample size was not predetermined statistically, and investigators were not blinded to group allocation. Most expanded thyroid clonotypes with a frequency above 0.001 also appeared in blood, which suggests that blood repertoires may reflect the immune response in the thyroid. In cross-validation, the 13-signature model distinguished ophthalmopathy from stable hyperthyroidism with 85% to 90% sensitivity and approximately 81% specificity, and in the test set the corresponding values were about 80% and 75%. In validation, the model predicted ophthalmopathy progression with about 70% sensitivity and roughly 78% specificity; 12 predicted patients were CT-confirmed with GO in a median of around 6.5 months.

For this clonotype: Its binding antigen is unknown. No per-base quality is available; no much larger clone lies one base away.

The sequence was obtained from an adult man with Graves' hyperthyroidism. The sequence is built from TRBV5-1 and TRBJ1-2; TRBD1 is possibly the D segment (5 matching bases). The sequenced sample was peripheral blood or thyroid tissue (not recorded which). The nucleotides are TGCGCCAGCAGCTTGAGTTCCGGGGCAGGGATTAGTGGCTACACCTTC. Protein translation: CASSLSSGAGISGYTF.